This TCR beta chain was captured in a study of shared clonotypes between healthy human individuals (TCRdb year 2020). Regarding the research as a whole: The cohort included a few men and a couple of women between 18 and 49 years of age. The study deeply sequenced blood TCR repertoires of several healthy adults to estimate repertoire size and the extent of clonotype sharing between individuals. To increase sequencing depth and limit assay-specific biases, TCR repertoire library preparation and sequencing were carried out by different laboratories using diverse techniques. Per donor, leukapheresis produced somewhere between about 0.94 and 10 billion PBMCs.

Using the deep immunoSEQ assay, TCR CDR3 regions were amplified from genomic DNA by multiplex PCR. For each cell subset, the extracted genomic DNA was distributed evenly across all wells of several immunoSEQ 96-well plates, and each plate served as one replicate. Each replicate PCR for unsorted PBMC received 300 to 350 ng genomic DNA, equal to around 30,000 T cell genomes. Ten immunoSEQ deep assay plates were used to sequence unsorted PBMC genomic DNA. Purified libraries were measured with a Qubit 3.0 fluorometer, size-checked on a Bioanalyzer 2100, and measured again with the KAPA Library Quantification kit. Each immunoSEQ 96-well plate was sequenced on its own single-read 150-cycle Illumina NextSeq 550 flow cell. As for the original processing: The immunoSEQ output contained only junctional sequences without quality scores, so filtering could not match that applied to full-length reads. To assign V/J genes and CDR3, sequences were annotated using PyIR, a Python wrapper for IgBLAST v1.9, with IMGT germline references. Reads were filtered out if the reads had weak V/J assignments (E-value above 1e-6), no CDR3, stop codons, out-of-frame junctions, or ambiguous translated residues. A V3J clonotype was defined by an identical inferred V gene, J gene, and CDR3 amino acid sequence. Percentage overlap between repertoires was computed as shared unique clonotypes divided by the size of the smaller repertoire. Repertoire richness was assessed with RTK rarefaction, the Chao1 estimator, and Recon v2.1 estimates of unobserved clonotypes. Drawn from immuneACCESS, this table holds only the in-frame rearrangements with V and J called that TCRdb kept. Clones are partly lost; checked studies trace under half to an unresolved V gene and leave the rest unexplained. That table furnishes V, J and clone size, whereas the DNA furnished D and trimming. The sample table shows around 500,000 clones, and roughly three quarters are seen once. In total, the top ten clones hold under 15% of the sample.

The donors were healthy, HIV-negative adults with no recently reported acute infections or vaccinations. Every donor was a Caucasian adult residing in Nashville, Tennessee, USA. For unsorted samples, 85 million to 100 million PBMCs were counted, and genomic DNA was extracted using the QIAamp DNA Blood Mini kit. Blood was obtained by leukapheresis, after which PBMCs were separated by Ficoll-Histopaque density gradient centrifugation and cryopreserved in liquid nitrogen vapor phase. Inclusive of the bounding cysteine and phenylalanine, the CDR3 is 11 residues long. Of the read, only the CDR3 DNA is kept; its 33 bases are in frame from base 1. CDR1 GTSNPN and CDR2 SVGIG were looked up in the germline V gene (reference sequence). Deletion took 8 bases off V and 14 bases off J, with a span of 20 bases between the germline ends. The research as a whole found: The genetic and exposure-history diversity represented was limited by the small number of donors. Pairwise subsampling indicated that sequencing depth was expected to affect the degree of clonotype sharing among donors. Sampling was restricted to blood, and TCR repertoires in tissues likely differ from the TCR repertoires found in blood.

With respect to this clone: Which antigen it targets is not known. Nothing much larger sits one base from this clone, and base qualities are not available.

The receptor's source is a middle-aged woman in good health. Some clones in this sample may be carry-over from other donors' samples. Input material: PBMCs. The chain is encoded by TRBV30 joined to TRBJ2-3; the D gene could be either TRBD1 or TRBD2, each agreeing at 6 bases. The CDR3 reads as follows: CAGGQGIALYF. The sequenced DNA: TGTGCCGGGGGGCAGGGCATCGCTTTGTATTTT.